A selection of T cell receptor beta chains follows, all from one sample in a study of OX40 agonist ivuxolimab in advanced cancers. The protocol was immunoSEQ multiplex PCR, while the TCRdb copy is restricted to in-frame clones and leaves out a portion. The sample lists around 80,000 clones; roughly 85% were seen once. The material sequenced was CD4+ or CD8+ T cells sorted from blood, taken in a trial of the OX40 agonist ivuxolimab. The receptors were sampled from an adult with an advanced solid tumor such as melanoma, head and neck, liver or kidney cancer. CDR3s include the opening cysteine and the closing phenylalanine or tryptophan. D genes are given only for firm matches. Size values are once, few and many counts, or a class for expanded clones, and some rows have none.

TRBV6-5	TRBJ1-2	.	.	CASKRPSGGYTF	TGTGCCAGCAAAAGACCCTCGGGAGGCTACACCTTC
TRBV5-1	TRBJ1-6	.	.	CASSLAKEGSPLHF	TGCGCCAGCAGCTTGGCCAAGGAAGGCTCACCCCTCCACTTT
TRBV10-3	TRBJ1-1	once	TRBD1	CAISPGTGRRSEAFF	TGTGCCATCAGTCCCGGGACAGGGAGAAGGTCTGAAGCTTTCTTT
TRBV2	TRBJ2-2	.	.	CASRGVRRQPGELFF	TGTGCCAGCAGGGGGGTACGTCGACAGCCCGGGGAGCTGTTTTTT
TRBV30	TRBJ2-5	.	.	CAWSGFKKGDSASHSEETQYF	TGTGCCTGGAGTGGGTTTAAGAAAGGGGACTCTGCAAGCCATTCCGAAGAGACCCAGTACTTC
TRBV28	TRBJ2-3	.	.	CASSRSGRLSDTQYF	TGTGCCAGCAGTCGAAGCGGCAGGCTTTCGGATACGCAGTATTTT
TRBV10-3	TRBJ1-5	.	TRBD1	CAISERQGAGQPQHF	TGTGCCATCAGTGAGCGACAGGGGGCGGGACAGCCCCAGCATTTT
TRBV7-6	TRBJ1-1	.	.	CASSSGRGNTEAFF	TGTGCCAGCAGTTCCGGACGGGGGAACACTGAAGCTTTCTTT
TRBV28	TRBJ1-5	.	TRBD1	CASRPQGGDQPQHF	TGTGCCAGCAGGCCACAGGGGGGCGATCAGCCCCAGCATTTT
TRBV10-3	TRBJ2-3	few	.	CAINQGGGADTQYF	TGTGCCATCAACCAGGGCGGTGGCGCAGATACGCAGTATTTT
TRBV28	TRBJ2-7	.	.	CASSLTLYEQYF	TGTGCCAGCAGTTTAACTCTTTACGAGCAGTACTTC
TRBV6-5	TRBJ2-1	.	.	CASSYSGGIGFNEQFF	TGTGCCAGCAGTTACTCTGGCGGGATCGGCTTCAATGAGCAGTTCTTC
TRBV5-1	TRBJ1-4	.	TRBD1	CASGQTGGTNEKLFF	TGCGCCAGCGGGCAAACAGGGGGGACTAATGAAAAACTGTTTTTT
TRBV4-1	TRBJ1-3	.	.	CASSQDRDHLTGNTIYF	TGCGCCAGCAGCCAAGATAGGGACCACCTAACTGGAAACACCATATATTTT
TRBV7-2	TRBJ2-3	.	TRBD2	CASSLVGTSGASTDTQYF	TGTGCCAGCAGCTTAGTTGGGACTAGCGGGGCGAGCACAGATACGCAGTATTTT
TRBV6-5	TRBJ1-2	.	TRBD1	CASRAGGQDYGYTF	TGTGCCAGCAGGGCAGGGGGCCAGGACTATGGCTACACCTTC
TRBV6-5	TRBJ1-1	.	.	CASSPLGVNTEAFF	TGTGCCAGCAGTCCTCTCGGAGTGAACACTGAAGCTTTCTTT
TRBV5-4	TRBJ2-2	once	TRBD1	CASTPRGTGGTGELFF	TGTGCCAGCACCCCGCGGGGGACAGGGGGCACCGGGGAGCTGTTTTTT
TRBV27	TRBJ1-2	.	.	CASSPVQRGGYTF	TGTGCCAGCAGTCCCGTCCAGCGGGGTGGCTACACCTTC
TRBV5-1	TRBJ2-2	.	.	CASSLRDTGELFF	TGCGCCAGCAGCTTAAGGGACACCGGGGAGCTGTTTTTT
TRBV13	TRBJ2-1	.	TRBD2	CASSFISGGADEQFF	TGTGCCAGCAGCTTTATTAGCGGGGGGGCCGATGAGCAGTTCTTC
TRBV9	TRBJ1-4	.	.	CASSVSAVGEKLFF	TGTGCCAGCAGCGTATCGGCAGTTGGTGAAAAACTGTTTTTT
TRBV5-1	TRBJ2-7	.	TRBD1	CASSLGTGGYEQYF	TGCGCCAGCAGCTTGGGGACAGGGGGCTACGAGCAGTACTTC
TRBV2	TRBJ1-5	.	.	CAGAGINQPQHF	TGTGCCGGGGCGGGGATCAATCAGCCCCAGCATTTT
TRBV11-2	TRBJ2-1	.	.	CASSLEPGPYNEQFF	TGTGCCAGCAGCTTAGAGCCGGGGCCCTACAATGAGCAGTTCTTC
TRBV6-1	TRBJ2-7	.	TRBD1	CASRFQGTGEQYF	TGTGCCAGCAGGTTTCAGGGGACAGGCGAGCAGTACTTC
TRBV6-5	TRBJ1-4	.	.	CASRDTGGNEKLFF	TGTGCCAGCAGGGACACAGGAGGTAATGAAAAACTGTTTTTT
TRBV5-1	TRBJ1-5	.	.	CASSLAPGDQSQHF	TGCGCCAGCAGCTTGGCCCCCGGGGACCAGTCCCAGCATTTT
TRBV27	TRBJ2-7	.	TRBD1	CASSLYRDRGSDEQYF	TGTGCCAGCAGTTTATACCGGGACAGGGGTAGCGACGAGCAGTACTTC
TRBV6-5	TRBJ2-7	.	.	CASSRREGGDYEQYF	TGTGCCAGCAGCCGCAGGGAGGGGGGCGACTACGAGCAGTACTTC
TRBV30	TRBJ1-1	.	.	CAWSVRGRTEAFF	TGTGCCTGGAGTGTACGGGGCCGGACTGAAGCTTTCTTT
TRBV28	TRBJ1-3	.	.	CASSPPSHGNTIYF	TGTGCCAGCAGCCCTCCTTCACACGGAAACACCATATATTTT
TRBV4-1	TRBJ1-2	.	TRBD1	CASYPGPKGAPDYGYTF	TGCGCCAGCTACCCGGGACCCAAGGGGGCGCCGGACTATGGCTACACCTTC
TRBV18	TRBJ1-3	once	TRBD1	CATSRQGGNTIYF	TGTGCCACTTCACGACAGGGAGGGAACACCATATATTTT
TRBV5-1	TRBJ2-3	.	TRBD1	CASSRQGDFTDTQYF	TGCGCCAGCAGCCGACAGGGTGACTTCACAGATACGCAGTATTTT
TRBV30	TRBJ2-1	many	TRBD1	CAWMETGKIKSSYNEQFF	TGTGCCTGGATGGAGACAGGGAAGATTAAGAGCTCCTACAATGAGCAGTTCTTC
TRBV7-2	TRBJ1-5	.	.	CASSSTGSQPQHF	TGTGCCAGCAGCTCTACAGGGTCTCAGCCCCAGCATTTT
TRBV10-1	TRBJ2-3	.	.	CASSQGLLTDTQYF	TGCGCCAGCAGTCAGGGTCTCCTCACAGATACGCAGTATTTT
TRBV19	TRBJ2-1	.	.	CASTSLQEEEQFF	TGTGCCAGTACCTCCCTACAGGAGGAAGAGCAGTTCTTC
TRBV30	TRBJ1-4	.	.	CAWSRGGNNEKLFF	TGTGCCTGGAGTCGAGGGGGGAATAATGAAAAACTGTTTTTT
TRBV18	TRBJ1-4	.	.	CASSPGQREKLFF	TGTGCCAGCTCACCGGGGCAGAGGGAAAAACTGTTTTTT
TRBV7-3	TRBJ2-3	.	.	CASSAGSLLGTDTQYF	TGTGCCAGCAGCGCGGGCAGCCTCTTGGGCACAGATACGCAGTATTTT
TRBV5-6	TRBJ1-4	.	.	CASSLGLGEQKLFF	TGTGCCAGCAGCTTGGGTCTCGGGGAGCAAAAACTGTTTTTT
TRBV9	TRBJ1-2	.	TRBD1	CASSVERQGSYGYTF	TGTGCCAGCAGCGTAGAGAGACAGGGAAGTTATGGCTACACCTTC
TRBV2	TRBJ2-7	few	.	CASSDRLLFYEQYF	TGTGCCAGCAGTGATAGGCTGCTCTTCTACGAGCAGTACTTC
TRBV19	TRBJ1-5	few	.	CASSRSRAGSNQPQHF	TGTGCCAGTAGTCGCTCCCGAGCAGGTAGCAATCAGCCCCAGCATTTT
TRBV5-1	TRBJ1-6	few	TRBD1	CASSLEGGRSPLHF	TGCGCCAGCAGCTTGGAAGGGGGCAGGTCACCCCTCCACTTT
TRBV5-1	TRBJ2-1	.	TRBD2	CASSLGGAGDRQFF	TGCGCCAGCAGCTTGGGTGGAGCGGGGGATCGGCAGTTCTTC
TRBV5-4	TRBJ2-3	.	TRBD2	CASSSDPGGLSTDTQYF	TGTGCCAGCAGCTCTGACCCGGGGGGGCTTAGCACAGATACGCAGTATTTT
TRBV27	TRBJ1-4	.	.	CASSPGGEKLFF	TGTGCCAGCAGTCCGGGGGGAGAAAAACTGTTTTTT
TRBV5-1	TRBJ1-1	.	.	CASKVSGQVVGTEAFF	TGCGCCAGCAAGGTATCGGGGCAGGTAGTAGGCACTGAAGCTTTCTTT